These 13 T cell receptor beta chains were sequenced from one sample in a study of radiotherapy plus CTLA-4 blockade in lung cancer. The protocol was immunoSEQ multiplex PCR, while the TCRdb copy is restricted to in-frame clones and leaves out a portion. This sample yields some 66,000 clones, of which around 83% are seen a single time; about 4.2% belongs to the top ten. The material was peripheral blood, obtained from a patient treated with radiotherapy plus ipilimumab. These TCRs come from a human donor with non-small cell lung cancer who had a partial response to radiotherapy plus ipilimumab.

This clone was seen more than once but under ten times. The rearrangement joins TRBV18 to TRBJ2-2, with D possibly matching TRBD2 (6 bases). The CDR3 is made up of 16 amino acids. Per the germline V gene, CDR1 is KGHSH and CDR2 is LQKENI. Trimming stripped 4 bases from V and 4 bases from J, with 16 bases between. The CDR3 region is CASSRSLAEVTGELFF. The DNA of the CDR3 is TGTGCCAGCTCACGCTCGTTAGCGGAAGTCACCGGGGAGCTGTTTTTT.

This sequence joins TRBV4-1 and TRBJ2-7; 7 nucleotides match TRBD1. Trimming removed 0 bases from V and 9 bases from J; junction bases left unmatched: 11. In germline, CDR1 is MGHRA, CDR2 YSYEKL. The CDR3 consists of 15 residues. The CDR3 sequence: CASSQEGTAPAGQYF. CDR3 nucleotides: TGCGCCAGCAGCCAAGAGGGGACAGCCCCTGCTGGGCAGTACTTC.

This clone was seen once. The chain recombines TRBV9 with TRBJ2-3; D is undetermined. Per the germline V gene, CDR1 is SGDLS and CDR2 is YYNGEE. This CDR3 contains 14 residues. The V end lost 3 bases, the J end lost 0 bases, and 8 bases lay between the germline ends. The CDR3 region has the DNA TGTGCCAGCAGCGACCGCGCTAGCACAGATACGCAGTATTTT. The encoded protein is CASSDRASTDTQYF.

The rearrangement uses TRBV6-5 and TRBJ2-7; 9 bases align to TRBD2. With V trimmed by 4 bases and J by 2 bases, 6 bases remained unmatched. The CDR3 is made up of 15 amino acids. Per the germline V gene, CDR1 is MNHEY and CDR2 is SVGAGI. The CDR3 loop reads CASSWQREVAYEQYF. CDR3 nucleotides: TGTGCCAGCAGTTGGCAGCGGGAGGTGGCCTACGAGCAGTACTTC.

This clone was counted only a few times. The chain couples TRBV27 to TRBJ2-2, with D perhaps matching TRBD2 (5 bases). V was trimmed by 3 bases and J by 6 bases, leaving 11 bases between them. Germline CDR1 MNHEY, CDR2 SMNVEV (reference sequence). The CDR3 has 14 residues. Here the CDR3 reads CASSFSGIAGELFF. The CDR3 DNA follows: TGTGCCAGCAGTTTTTCGGGGATCGCCGGGGAGCTGTTTTTT.

The chain couples TRBV18 to TRBJ1-1; D gene uncertain. The CDR3 totals 13 residues. Trimming pared 3 bases from V and 5 bases from J, leaving 10 bases between. Germline assignment: CDR1 KGHSH and CDR2 LQKENI. CDR3: CASSPMGSTEAFF. Written as DNA, the CDR3 is TGTGCCAGCTCACCGATGGGGAGTACTGAAGCTTTCTTT.

The sample holds a few counts of this clone. V and J are TRBV5-1 and TRBJ2-1, with D maybe TRBD2 (7 bases). In germline, CDR1 is SGHRS, CDR2 YFSETQ. V lost 0 bases and J 2 bases, leaving 9 bases between the germline ends. The CDR3 is 15 residues long. The CDR3 DNA sequence: TGCGCCAGCAGCTTGGAGGGGGGGACCTACAATGAGCAGTTCTTC. Translation: CASSLEGGTYNEQFF.

CDR3 protein: CASSGSGKASYNEQFF. The DNA for the CDR3 is TGTGCCAGCAGCGGTAGCGGGAAGGCCTCCTACAATGAGCAGTTCTTC. The chain combines TRBV6-6 with TRBJ2-1; 8 bases match TRBD2. Germline CDR1 reads MNHNY; CDR2 reads SVGAGI (reference sequence). V was clipped by 6 bases and J by 0 bases; unmatched bases: 7. The CDR3 sequence is 16 residues long.

This sequence joins TRBV15 and TRBJ2-1; maybe TRBD1 (5 bases). CDR3 length equals 16 residues. The germline V gene has CDR1 LNHNV and CDR2 YYDKDF (reference sequence). V lost 3 bases and J 6 bases, leaving 18 bases between the germline ends. The CDR3 region is CATSSLTLTVSNEQFF. Here the CDR3 DNA reads TGTGCCACCAGCAGCCTCACCTTGACAGTCTCCAATGAGCAGTTCTTC.

The chain is built from TRBV2 and TRBJ1-4, with 7 bases that match TRBD1. J lost 5 bases, V lost 8 bases, and 5 bases had no gene match. Germline assignment: CDR1 SNHLY and CDR2 FYNNEI. The CDR3 has 13 residues. CDR3 DNA: TGTGCCAGCGGGGGGACAGTAAATGAAAAACTGTTTTTT. Amino acid sequence: CASGGTVNEKLFF.

This sequence joins TRBV7-8 and TRBJ1-1; D call uncertain. V lost 4 bases and J 6 bases, leaving 21 bases between the germline ends. The CDR3 extends over 16 amino acids. CDR1 and CDR2 from the germline V gene are SGHVS and FQNEAQ. The CDR3, as DNA: TGTGCCAGCAGCTCCTCGTCCTACAGTGGCGGGGCTGAAGCTTTCTTT. This encodes CASSSSSYSGGAEAFF.

The rearrangement joins TRBV4-2 to TRBJ2-2; 10 nucleotides line up with TRBD2. The CDR3 spans 17 residues. Germline-derived CDR1 and CDR2 are LGHNA and YNFKEQ. With 0 bases clipped from V and 5 bases from J, the junction kept 6 bases outside the gene matches. The CDR3 DNA follows: TGTGCCAGCAGCCAAGATCCCGGGACTAGCGTAACCGGGGAGCTGTTTTTT. As protein: CASSQDPGTSVTGELFF.

This clone was seen only a few times. The chain is built from TRBV2 and TRBJ2-7; no clear D. This CDR3 has 12 amino acids. Germline loops: CDR1 SNHLY, CDR2 FYNNEI. With 1 base removed from V and 4 bases from J, the gap between germline ends came to 5 bases. For the CDR3, the DNA is TGTGCCAGCAGTGAAGAGAGGTACGAGCAGTACTTC. Encoded protein: CASSEERYEQYF.